These 24 T cell receptor beta chains were sequenced from one sample in a study of blood T cell repertoires in COVID-19. Sequenced by immunoSEQ multiplex PCR; TCRdb stores in-frame clones only, minus some. The table includes some 150,000 clones, roughly 87% detected once. Sequencing used peripheral blood. The receptors here all came from a woman aged 45-65 years with acute or convalescent COVID-19.

The rearrangement uses TRBV7-2 and TRBJ2-7; D perhaps matches TRBD2 (5 bases). The CDR3 consists of 13 residues. CDR1 is SGHTA, CDR2 FQGNSA, per germline. The V gene lost 1 base and the J gene lost 4 bases, with 8 bases spanning the gap. The CDR3 is CASSLDPGYEQYF. In DNA form, the CDR3 reads TGTGCCAGCAGCTTAGATCCGGGATACGAGCAGTACTTC.

This clone ranks as medium-sized (0.01 to 0.1%). The rearrangement links TRBV3-1 (or the pseudogene TRBV3-2) to TRBJ2-3; 13 bases are shared with TRBD2. The CDR3 sequence is 15 residues long. Trimming took 1 base from V and 5 from J; bases not matched to a gene: 0. From germline, CDR1 is LGHDT and CDR2 YNNKEL (reference sequence). In DNA form, the CDR3 reads TGTGCCAGCAGCCAAGGGACTAGCGGGAGAGATACGCAGTATTTT. Translated, it gives CASSQGTSGRDTQYF.

The chain combines TRBV2 with TRBJ1-5, with D possibly matching TRBD1 (6 bases). Trimming left V 0 bases short and J 7 bases short, with 13 bases between. This CDR3 region has 15 residues. Per germline, CDR1 SNHLY and CDR2 FYNNEI. The CDR3 loop is CASSEALGAGQPQHF. CDR3 coding DNA: TGTGCCAGCAGTGAAGCTCTGGGGGCAGGGCAGCCCCAGCATTTT.

V is TRBV6-4 and J is TRBJ1-6; D unclear. Germline-derived CDR1 and CDR2 are MRHNA and SNTAGT. The V end was cut by 6 bases, the J end by 7 bases, with 10 bases between. This CDR3 comprises 13 residues. DNA of the CDR3: TGTGCCAGCAGACAGACGGAAAATTCACCCCTCCACTTT. Translating gives CASRQTENSPLHF.

This chain connects TRBV5-6 to TRBJ2-6, with 7 positions matching TRBD2. This CDR3 is built from 16 residues. J was trimmed by 2 bases and V by 2 bases; bases with no gene match: 4. Germline lookup yields CDR1 SGHDT and CDR2 YYEEEE. The CDR3: CASSFWAGAGANVLTF. The CDR3 DNA reads TGTGCCAGCAGCTTCTGGGCGGGAGCTGGGGCCAACGTCCTGACTTTC.

The CDR3, as DNA: TGTGCCAGCAGCTCCGTCCCGGGACTAGCGGGGGCCTACACCGGGGAGCTGTTTTTT. Encoded protein: CASSSVPGLAGAYTGELFF. The chain is built from TRBV7-9 and TRBJ2-2; TRBD2 aligns across 14 bases. Germline CDR1 and CDR2: SEHNR and FQNEAQ (reference sequence). Trimming removed 4 bases from V and 3 bases from J; junction bases left unmatched: 10. The length of the CDR3 is 19 residues.

V and J are TRBV29-1 and TRBJ2-2, with D possibly TRBD2 on 5 matching bases. This CDR3 region has 13 residues. Trimming took off 5 bases at V and 1 base at J, with 8 bases between the two ends. Per the germline V gene, CDR1 is SQVTM and CDR2 is ANQGSEA. CDR3 in DNA: TGCAGCGTTCGACGGGGGAACACCGGGGAGCTGTTTTTT. This translates into CSVRRGNTGELFF.

This chain uses TRBV24-1 with TRBJ1-1, with 7 positions matching TRBD1. The CDR3 covers 11 residues. The V gene's germline CDR1 is KGHDR and CDR2 SFDVKD. J lost 6 bases, V lost 7 bases, and 1 base had no gene match. CDR3 region: CATRGTAEAFF. Here the CDR3 DNA reads TGTGCCACCAGAGGGACAGCTGAAGCTTTCTTT.

This clone occurred a few times. This chain links TRBV24-1 with TRBJ1-2; a possible D gene is TRBD1 (6 bases). The V gene's germline CDR1 is KGHDR and CDR2 SFDVKD. Trimming shortened V by 2 bases and J by 0 bases, and 9 bases separated the two germline ends. This CDR3 spans 15 amino acids. The CDR3, as DNA: TGTGCCACCAGTGATTCCGCAGGGGCTAACTATGGCTACACCTTC. Amino acids: CATSDSAGANYGYTF.

This chain connects TRBV2 to TRBJ2-5; 8 bases match TRBD2. J was trimmed by 5 bases and V by 6 bases; bases with no gene match: 8. This CDR3 spans 14 amino acids. Germline V lookup: CDR1 SNHLY, CDR2 FYNNEI. The CDR3 loop is CASRGRSSGETQYF. In DNA, the CDR3 is TGTGCCAGCAGGGGAAGATCTAGCGGGGAGACCCAGTACTTC.

This sequence joins TRBV19 and TRBJ1-1; 7 bases line up with TRBD1. CDR1 LNHDA and CDR2 SQIVND come from the germline V gene (reference sequence). The CDR3 is 14 amino acids. Trimming took 1 base from V and 4 from J; bases not matched to a gene: 3. Written as DNA, the CDR3 is TGTGCCAGTAGTATAGCCGGGACAGCCACTGAAGCTTTCTTT. Translated, it gives CASSIAGTATEAFF.

The chain uses TRBV3-1 (or the pseudogene TRBV3-2) and TRBJ1-1; D possibly corresponds to TRBD1 (5 bases). CDR3 length equals 15 residues. V was clipped by 2 bases and J by 5 bases, with 15 bases between them. Germline V gene data show CDR1 as LGHDT and CDR2 as YNNKEL (reference sequence). The chain's CDR3 is CASSQTTAGSTEAFF. The CDR3 DNA sequence: TGTGCCAGCAGCCAAACTACGGCAGGGTCAACTGAAGCTTTCTTT.

The gene calls are TRBV6-5 and TRBJ1-6; no definite D call. Germline V lookup: CDR1 MNHEY, CDR2 SVGAGI. Trimming removed 2 bases from V and 0 bases from J, with 5 bases in between. The CDR3 runs to 15 residues. This CDR3 reads CASSYESSYNSPLHF. DNA for the CDR3: TGTGCCAGCAGTTACGAGAGCTCCTATAATTCACCCCTCCACTTT.

This clone was picked up a small number of times. The chain has TRBV6-6 and TRBJ1-5; D gene ambiguous. The germline gives CDR1 MNHNY, CDR2 SVGAGI (reference sequence). Trimming took off 5 bases at V and 6 bases at J, with 8 bases between the two ends. The CDR3 consists of 12 residues. As DNA, the CDR3 is TGTGCCAGCAGTACCGACACTCAGCCCCAGCATTTT. Translated: CASSTDTQPQHF.

This chain links TRBV5-1 with TRBJ2-1; no definite D call. Germline CDR1 is SGHRS and CDR2 is YFSETQ. Trimming took 2 bases from V and 8 from J, leaving 5 bases between them. The CDR3 length is 11 residues. CDR3 in amino acids: CASSFLDEQFF. The CDR3 bases are TGCGCCAGCAGCTTTTTAGATGAGCAGTTCTTC.

The V and J genes are TRBV9 and TRBJ1-6; possibly TRBD1 for D (5 bases). CDR1 and CDR2 from the germline V gene are SGDLS and YYNGEE. The CDR3 extends over 14 amino acids. V shed 0 bases and J shed 6 bases, with 7 bases lying between them. The CDR3 sequence is CASSVGQLNSPLHF. The CDR3 DNA is TGTGCCAGCAGCGTAGGACAGCTTAATTCACCCCTCCACTTT.

The chain couples TRBV27 to TRBJ1-1, with 9 nucleotides matching TRBD1. The germline CDR1 and CDR2 sequences are MNHEY and SMNVEV (reference sequence). Unmatched junction bases numbered 5, after V lost 5 bases and J lost 4 bases. The CDR3 covers 14 residues. CDR3 amino acids: CASSLRQGGTEAFF. The DNA of the CDR3 is TGTGCCAGCAGTCTCCGACAGGGGGGCACTGAAGCTTTCTTT.

V and J are TRBV7-2 and TRBJ1-1; unclear D gene. V lost 0 bases, J lost 3 bases, and 11 bases lay in between. This CDR3 contains 15 residues. Per germline, CDR1 SGHTA and CDR2 FQGNSA. The CDR3 DNA reads TGTGCCAGCAGCTTAGCGATCGGAGGGTACACTGAAGCTTTCTTT. As protein: CASSLAIGGYTEAFF.

The gene calls are TRBV30 and TRBJ1-2, with D unresolved. Trimming pared 3 bases from V and 7 bases from J, leaving 15 bases between. Germline values: CDR1 GTSNPN, CDR2 SVGIG (reference sequence). The CDR3 has 13 amino acids. The CDR3 coding sequence is TGTGCCTGGAGGGAAAGACGGAGAAGTGGCTACACCTTC. Residues: CAWRERRRSGYTF.

The chain joins TRBV5-5 to TRBJ1-5; TRBD1 might be the D (6 bases). CDR3 length equals 18 residues. Trimming cost V 4 bases and J 3 bases, with 23 bases left between them. Germline V gene lookup returns CDR1 SGHKS and CDR2 YYEKEE (reference sequence). The CDR3 reads CASSPDRNRNDFNQPQHF. CDR3 nucleotide sequence: TGTGCCAGCAGCCCAGACAGGAATAGAAACGATTTCAATCAGCCCCAGCATTTT.

On this clone: Additional DNA sequences in this sample encode the identical CDR3. The rearrangement joins TRBV6-2 or TRBV6-3 to TRBJ1-2, with 9 positions matching TRBD1. Germline lookup yields CDR1 MNHEY and CDR2 SVGEGT. This CDR3 spans 14 amino acids. V dropped 2 bases and J dropped 4; count of bases not matched to a gene: 2. DNA of the CDR3: TGTGCCAGCAGTTACCGGGGACAGGGCTATGGCTACACCTTC. Translated: CASSYRGQGYGYTF.

In its sample, this clone was seen once. This chain links TRBV27 with TRBJ2-2, with 7 bases that match TRBD2. This CDR3 has 19 residues. The junction had 23 bases not matched to a gene; V was cut back by 6 bases and J by 7 bases. Germline loops: CDR1 MNHEY, CDR2 SMNVEV (reference sequence). For the CDR3, the DNA is TGTGCCAGCAGCCCTGACGGGGGGTGGGGTTTGATAAGGGACGGGGAGCTGTTTTTT. Protein sequence: CASSPDGGWGLIRDGELFF.

The rearrangement uses TRBV6-2 or TRBV6-3 and TRBJ2-3; D is possibly TRBD1 (6 bases). CDR1 and CDR2 (germline): MNHEY, SVGEGT. The CDR3 has 12 amino acids. The ends were cut back, 6 bases at V and 5 bases at J, with 9 bases in the middle. The CDR3 sequence is CASSPGVDTQYF. In nucleotides, the CDR3 is TGTGCCAGCAGCCCAGGGGTAGATACGCAGTATTTT.

V gene TRBV2 combines with J gene TRBJ2-2; 10 bases match TRBD2. Looked up from germline, CDR1 is SNHLY and CDR2 is FYNNEI. The V and J ends lost 1 base and 1 base, in that order; junction bases with no gene match: 3. The CDR3 consists of 17 residues. CDR3 DNA sequence: TGTGCCAGCAGTGAAGATAGCGGGAGGATGAACACCGGGGAGCTGTTTTTT. This encodes CASSEDSGRMNTGELFF.